The 21 T cell receptor beta chains below were found in one sample sequenced in a study of T cell changes during pregnancy in multiple sclerosis. Sequencing was performed with immunoSEQ multiplex PCR; in TCRdb, only in-frame clones are kept and a portion is missing. Here the sample spans about 44,000 clones, approximately 90% being singletons. This specimen consisted of CD4+ T cells from peripheral blood mononuclear cells, obtained after pregnancy. These receptors were obtained from a female donor with multiple sclerosis, enrolled in a pregnancy study.

In DNA, the CDR3 is TGTGCCTGGAGTCCCGGGACTAGCATCACAGATACGCAGTATTTT. As protein: CAWSPGTSITDTQYF. V gene TRBV30 combines with J gene TRBJ2-3; 9 positions match TRBD2. Trimming removed 2 bases from V and 2 bases from J; junction bases left unmatched: 5. Germline loops: CDR1 GTSNPN, CDR2 SVGIG (reference sequence). The CDR3 covers 15 residues.

This sequence joins TRBV5-1 and TRBJ1-2, with 9 bases matching TRBD1. The CDR3 extends over 15 amino acids. Germline V CDR1 and CDR2: SGHRS, YFSETQ. With 4 bases clipped from V and 2 bases from J, the junction kept 6 bases outside the gene matches. This CDR3 reads CASSPGGTGNYGYTF. The CDR3 coding sequence is TGCGCCAGCAGCCCGGGGGGGACAGGGAACTATGGCTACACCTTC.

This clone was observed a handful of times. V usage is TRBV11-2 and J usage is TRBJ1-1; 8 positions match TRBD1. Germline CDR1 and CDR2: SGHAT and FQNNGV. The J segment lost 0 bases and the V segment lost 5 bases, leaving 5 bases of the junction unmatched. The CDR3 covers 15 residues. CDR3 DNA sequence: TGTGCCAGCAGCGGGGGACAGGCCGTGAACACTGAAGCTTTCTTT. Translation: CASSGGQAVNTEAFF.

The chain is built from TRBV4-1 and TRBJ2-7; tentative D call: TRBD1 (5 bases). The CDR3 consists of 16 residues. Germline CDR1 reads MGHRA; CDR2 reads YSYEKL. The V and J ends lost 1 base and 0 bases respectively, with 13 bases between them. The CDR3 coding sequence is TGCGCCAGCAGCCAAGGTACAGGCCCTAGCTCCTACGAGCAGTACTTC. Protein sequence: CASSQGTGPSSYEQYF.

The chain combines TRBV7-9 with TRBJ2-1, with D unclear. Trimming pared 10 bases from V and 0 bases from J, leaving 13 bases between. The CDR3 sequence is 14 residues long. Germline V CDR1 and CDR2: SEHNR, FQNEAQ (reference sequence). CDR3 amino acids: CATAPFSSYNEQFF. The CDR3 DNA follows: TGTGCCACTGCACCCTTCAGCTCCTACAATGAGCAGTTCTTC.

The rearrangement uses TRBV25-1 and TRBJ1-2, with a weak D call TRBD1 (5 bases). V was shortened by 3 bases and J by 6 bases, with 11 bases between the two germline ends. CDR1 and CDR2 from the germline V gene are MGHDK and SYGVNS. There are 13 residues in the CDR3. CDR3 coding DNA: TGTGCCAGCAGTGACCGCCTCAGGGATGGCTACACCTTC. It codes for CASSDRLRDGYTF.

This clone showed up just once. The rearrangement links TRBV4-1 to TRBJ2-5; 13 positions agree with TRBD2. The V gene end was trimmed by 4 bases and the J gene end by 1 base; junction bases not matched to a gene: 6. In germline, CDR1 is MGHRA, CDR2 YSYEKL. The CDR3 has 17 amino acids. CDR3 coding DNA: TGCGCCAGCAGCCGGACTAGCGGGAGAGGGAGCCAAGAGACCCAGTACTTC. Translating gives CASSRTSGRGSQETQYF.

This chain joins TRBV27 and TRBJ2-7, with 16 bases matching TRBD2. CDR3 length: 22 amino acids. Germline CDR1 MNHEY, CDR2 SMNVEV (reference sequence). The J segment lost 2 bases and the V segment lost 2 bases, leaving 18 bases of the junction unmatched. The CDR3 region is CASSLGTSGRAEGRPPPYEQYF. The CDR3 DNA reads as TGTGCCAGCAGTTTAGGGACTAGCGGGAGGGCTGAGGGCCGTCCCCCACCCTACGAGCAGTACTTC.

This clone was counted a single time. This chain links TRBV28 with TRBJ2-7; 11 nucleotides agree with TRBD2. Germline V gives CDR1 MDHEN, CDR2 SYDVKM. The CDR3 covers 14 residues. J lost 0 bases, V lost 11 bases, and 6 bases had no gene match. This CDR3 is CASTTSGTSYEQYF. The CDR3 DNA sequence: TGTGCCTCCACGACTAGCGGGACCTCCTACGAGCAGTACTTC.

The CDR3 nucleotides are TGTGCCAGCAGTGTGACAGGGACGTCCTACAATGAGCAGTTCTTC. Protein product: CASSVTGTSYNEQFF. The rearrangement links TRBV25-1 to TRBJ2-1; TRBD1 matches 7 bases. Germline lookup yields CDR1 MGHDK and CDR2 SYGVNS. This CDR3 spans 15 amino acids. Unmatched junction bases numbered 4, after V lost 4 bases and J lost 1 base.

The count of this clone is one. This chain connects TRBV28 to TRBJ2-7, with 11 bases matching TRBD2. The V and J ends lost 2 bases and 1 base, in that order; junction bases with no gene match: 7. This CDR3 is built from 17 residues. Per the germline V gene, CDR1 is MDHEN and CDR2 is SYDVKM. CDR3 residues: CASSLTSGRGRSYEQYF. DNA of the CDR3: TGTGCCAGCAGTTTAACTAGCGGGAGAGGGCGGTCCTACGAGCAGTACTTC. The full variable domain, with the rest looked up from reference TRBV28 and TRBJ2-7, is DVKVTQSSRYLVKRTGEKVFLECVQDMDHENMFWYRQDPGLGLRLIYFSYDVKMKEKGDIPEGYSVSREKKERFSLILESASTNQTSMYLCASSLTSGRGRSYEQYFGPGTRLTVT.

For this clone: Other DNA sequences in the sample encode the same CDR3. The genes are TRBV27 and TRBJ1-1; D is undetermined. V dropped 2 bases and J dropped 5 bases, with 12 bases sitting between them. The CDR3 extends over 14 amino acids. Germline CDR1 MNHEY, CDR2 SMNVEV (reference sequence). The CDR3 region has the DNA TGTGCCAGCAGTTTAATGACATCTCCTACTGAAGCTTTCTTT. This sequence encodes CASSLMTSPTEAFF.

This chain joins TRBV6-5 and TRBJ1-2, with D tentatively TRBD1 (6 bases). CDR1 is MNHEY and CDR2 is SVGAGI in the germline V gene. The germline V and J ends were trimmed by 9 bases and 6 bases, with 23 bases remaining between them. The CDR3 contains 15 residues. The CDR3 loop reads CASKPTGLISDGYTF. CDR3 bases: TGTGCCAGTAAACCTACAGGGTTAATAAGTGATGGCTACACCTTC.

The V and J genes are TRBV13 and TRBJ2-7; D ambiguous. Trimming removed 2 bases from V and 9 bases from J, with 14 bases in between. The CDR3 is made up of 13 amino acids. CDR1 and CDR2 (germline): PRHDT, FYEKMQ (reference sequence). The CDR3 reads CASSLFQIPVQYF. The CDR3 DNA reads TGTGCCAGCAGCTTATTCCAGATCCCCGTGCAGTACTTC.

The V and J genes are TRBV28 and TRBJ2-5; TRBD2 aligns across 7 bases. Losses at the gene ends were 8 bases for V and 4 bases for J; bases not matched to a gene: 10. CDR1 is MDHEN and CDR2 is SYDVKM in the germline V gene. The CDR3 contains 14 residues. This CDR3 reads CASFRAGSAETQYF. Here the CDR3 DNA reads TGTGCCAGCTTCCGAGCGGGGAGCGCAGAGACCCAGTACTTC.

The chain recombines TRBV5-1 with TRBJ2-7, with 9 bases aligning to TRBD1. This CDR3 comprises 13 residues. V dropped 4 bases and J dropped 3; count of bases not matched to a gene: 2. Per the germline V gene, CDR1 is SGHRS and CDR2 is YFSETQ. This CDR3 reads CASSRDRDYEQYF. CDR3 nucleotide sequence: TGCGCCAGCAGCCGGGACAGGGACTACGAGCAGTACTTC.

The chain is built from TRBV12-5 and TRBJ2-7; D is possibly TRBD1 (6 bases). Trimming pared 6 bases from V and 0 bases from J, leaving 12 bases between. Germline V lookup: CDR1 LGHNT, CDR2 FRNRAP. The CDR3 covers 14 residues. Written as DNA, the CDR3 is TGTGCTAGTGGCCCCGACAGGAGCTCCTACGAGCAGTACTTC. It encodes CASGPDRSSYEQYF.

This clone was counted once. The chain links TRBV5-1 to TRBJ2-1; no reliable D call. CDR3 length equals 12 residues. CDR1 is SGHRS and CDR2 is YFSETQ in the germline V gene. V was trimmed by 0 bases and J by 8 bases, leaving 6 bases between them. The CDR3 reads CASSLDSYEQFF. The CDR3 DNA sequence: TGCGCCAGCAGCTTGGATAGCTATGAGCAGTTCTTC.

The V call is TRBV7-2, the J call TRBJ2-7; 8 nucleotides agree with TRBD1. With 6 bases clipped from V and 4 bases from J, the junction kept 5 bases outside the gene matches. Germline V gene lookup returns CDR1 SGHTA and CDR2 FQGNSA. The CDR3 is 13 amino acids. CDR3 sequence reads: CASSSNRGYEQYF. The CDR3 DNA reads TGTGCCAGCAGTTCCAACAGGGGGTACGAGCAGTACTTC.

This clone was observed once. The chain carries TRBV28 and TRBJ2-5; tentatively, D is TRBD2 (5 bases). Germline V gene sequence: CDR1 MDHEN, CDR2 SYDVKM. CDR3 length: 16 amino acids. V dropped 3 bases and J dropped 1 base, with 15 bases sitting between them. CDR3: CASSLFGSRVQETQYF. As DNA, the CDR3 is TGTGCCAGCAGTTTGTTCGGGTCGAGGGTCCAAGAGACCCAGTACTTC.

This chain links TRBV28 with TRBJ1-2; 8 bases map to TRBD1. The CDR3 is 15 amino acids. CDR1 and CDR2 (germline): MDHEN, SYDVKM. The J segment lost 4 bases and the V segment lost 6 bases, leaving 10 bases of the junction unmatched. The CDR3 here is CASSPQGARIYGYTF. CDR3 nucleotides: TGTGCCAGCAGCCCCCAGGGGGCGCGTATCTATGGCTACACCTTC.